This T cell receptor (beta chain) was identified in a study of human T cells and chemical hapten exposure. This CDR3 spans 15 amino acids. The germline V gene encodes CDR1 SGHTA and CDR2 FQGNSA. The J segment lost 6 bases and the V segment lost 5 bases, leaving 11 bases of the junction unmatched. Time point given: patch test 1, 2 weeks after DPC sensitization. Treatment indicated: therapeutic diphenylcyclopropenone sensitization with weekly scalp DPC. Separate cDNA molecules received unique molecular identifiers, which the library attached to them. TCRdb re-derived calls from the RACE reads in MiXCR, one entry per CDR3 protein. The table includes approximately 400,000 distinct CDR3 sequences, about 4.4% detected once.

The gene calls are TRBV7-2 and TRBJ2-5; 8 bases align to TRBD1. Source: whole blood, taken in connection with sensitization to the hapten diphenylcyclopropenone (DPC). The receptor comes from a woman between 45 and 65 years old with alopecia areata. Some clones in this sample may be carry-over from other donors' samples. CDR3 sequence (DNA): TGTGCCAGCAGCGCCCGGACAGGGCTTGAGAAGACCCAGTACTTC. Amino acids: CASSARTGLEKTQYF.